This is a list of T cell receptor beta chains from one sample in a study of PD-1 blockade in mismatch repair-deficient tumors. Using immunoSEQ multiplex PCR, the repertoire was profiled, and TCRdb retains in-frame clones only, with some absent. Here the sample spans some 120,000 clones, more than 70% being singletons. The sample was peripheral blood, taken 70 to 72 weeks after starting pembrolizumab. These receptors were collected from an adult with mismatch repair-deficient cancer. The CDR3 runs from the conserved cysteine through the conserved F or W. A D gene is named only where the DNA matches it firmly. Some rows have no size entry. The others give once, few or many, or a class for an expanded clone.

clone_size	cdr3_length	j_call	v_call	d_call	cdr3_nt	cdr3_aa
.	18	TRBJ2-5	TRBV4-2	TRBD2	TGTGCCAGCAGCCAAGAATCCCCTAGCGGGAGGTTACAAGAGACCCAGTACTTC	CASSQESPSGRLQETQYF
.	16	TRBJ2-7	TRBV9	.	TGTGCCAGCAGCGTAGGGTCTGGCGGTCCCGGGAACGAGCAGTACTTC	CASSVGSGGPGNEQYF
.	14	TRBJ2-2	TRBV9	.	TGTGCCAGCAGCGTTTCTCTAGCAGTCGGGGAGCTGTTTTTT	CASSVSLAVGELFF
.	15	TRBJ2-1	TRBV7-9	.	TGTGCCAGCAGCTTGGTAGTACCAATATACAATGAGCAGTTCTTC	CASSLVVPIYNEQFF
.	14	TRBJ1-3	TRBV29-1	.	TGCAGCGTCCGACAGGAGCTCTCTGGAAACACCATATATTTT	CSVRQELSGNTIYF
.	17	TRBJ2-7	TRBV28	TRBD2	TGTGCCAGCAGCAGTAGGGGGACTAGCGGGAGGGTCTACGAGCAGTACTTC	CASSSRGTSGRVYEQYF
.	14	TRBJ2-7	TRBV27	.	TGTGCCAGCAGTTTAGCGGTCCCATACTACGAGCAGTACTTC	CASSLAVPYYEQYF
.	14	TRBJ1-1	TRBV27	TRBD1	TGTGCCAGCAGTCCCCAGGTACAGGGGGCGCGGGCTTTCTTT	CASSPQVQGARAFF
many	17	TRBJ2-7	TRBV5-1	TRBD2	TGCGCCAGCAGCTTGGCCTATAGCGGGGCCAACTCCTACGAGCAGTACTTC	CASSLAYSGANSYEQYF
.	17	TRBJ2-6	TRBV18	TRBD1	TGTGCCAGCTCACCTAGGGACAGGGGGTCTGGGGCCAACGTCCTGACTTTC	CASSPRDRGSGANVLTF
.	13	TRBJ2-4	TRBV27	.	TGTGCCAGCAGTAAGACTCTAGGGAACATTCAGTACTTC	CASSKTLGNIQYF
.	16	TRBJ2-1	TRBV5-6	TRBD2	TGTGCCAGCAGCTGGCCCTGGCGGGAGGACTACAATGAGCAGTTCTTC	CASSWPWREDYNEQFF
.	13	TRBJ1-5	TRBV19	.	TGTGCCAGTAGTATGCAGGGTGGCCAGCCCCAGCATTTT	CASSMQGGQPQHF
.	15	TRBJ2-7	TRBV29-1	TRBD1	TGCAGCGTTGAAGATGGGGGACAGGGGGCCGGCGAGCAGTACTTC	CSVEDGGQGAGEQYF
.	16	TRBJ2-1	TRBV27	.	TGTGCCAGCAGCCTACTTCGACAGGGAGGAGGCAATGAGCAGTTCTTC	CASSLLRQGGGNEQFF
.	15	TRBJ2-7	TRBV7-6	.	TGTGCCAGCAGCTTAGACGTCGGACAAACCTACGAGCAGTACTTC	CASSLDVGQTYEQYF
.	13	TRBJ1-5	TRBV6-6	.	TGTGCCAGCGATTCCGGGGGTAATCAGCCCCAGCATTTT	CASDSGGNQPQHF
.	14	TRBJ2-7	TRBV5-4	.	TGTGCCAGCAGCTCCTGGGGTAGGGCCTACGAGCAGTACTTC	CASSSWGRAYEQYF
.	14	TRBJ2-3	TRBV6-6	.	TGTGCCAGCCATAGGCAGTCCCTCACAGATACGCAGTATTTT	CASHRQSLTDTQYF
.	15	TRBJ1-1	TRBV18	.	TGTGCCAGCTCACCAATGGCAGGGGAGAGCACTGAAGCTTTCTTT	CASSPMAGESTEAFF
.	17	TRBJ2-7	TRBV11-3	TRBD1	TGTGCCAGCAGCCCTTCCCACAGGGGCCCTTATTCCTACGAGCAGTACTTC	CASSPSHRGPYSYEQYF
.	17	TRBJ1-1	TRBV7-2	TRBD1	TGTGCCAGCAGCCCCGGACAGGGCGCCTCGGGGAACACTGAAGCTTTCTTT	CASSPGQGASGNTEAFF
.	12	TRBJ2-3	TRBV30	.	TGTGCCTGGGGGAATCGACCAGATACGCAGTATTTT	CAWGNRPDTQYF
few	14	TRBJ1-2	TRBV4-1	.	TGCGCCAGCAGCCAAGAAGGCAGGGTGGATGGCTACACCTTC	CASSQEGRVDGYTF
.	12	TRBJ1-1	TRBV5-4	.	TGTGCCAGCAGCTTGGGAGGGGTGGGAGCTTTCTTT	CASSLGGVGAFF
.	15	TRBJ2-2	TRBV6-5	TRBD2	TGTGCCAGCAGTTACCGGGGGGGCTACACCGGGGAGCTGTTTTTT	CASSYRGGYTGELFF
.	12	TRBJ2-7	TRBV7-9	.	TGTGCCAGCAGCTTAAGGGGGTACGAGCAGTACTTC	CASSLRGYEQYF
.	14	TRBJ2-7	TRBV27	TRBD2	TGTGCCAGCAGTTCTCTAGCGGATCGTGCCGAGCAGTACTTC	CASSSLADRAEQYF
.	16	TRBJ2-1	TRBV29-1	TRBD2	TGCAGCGTTGCAACCGGACTAGCGGGATCCTACAATGAGCAGTTCTTC	CSVATGLAGSYNEQFF
.	15	TRBJ2-7	TRBV14	.	TGTGCCAGCAGCCGGGATTATGGCTACTCCTACGAGCAGTACTTC	CASSRDYGYSYEQYF
.	15	TRBJ2-2	TRBV27	TRBD2	TGTGCCAGCAGTTTAGTAGCGGGAGATGCCGGGGAGCTGTTTTTT	CASSLVAGDAGELFF
few	15	TRBJ2-7	TRBV5-1	TRBD2	TGCGCCAGCAGCTTGGGTGCGGGAGGGCCCAGCGAGCAGTACTTC	CASSLGAGGPSEQYF
.	15	TRBJ1-1	TRBV21-1	.	TGTGCCAGCAGCAAAAGTAGGACAGGGGCAACTGAAGCTTTCTTT	CASSKSRTGATEAFF
.	17	TRBJ1-1	TRBV19	TRBD1	TGTGCCAGTAGTATGGACAGGGCGATGCGGGGAGGCACTGAAGCTTTCTTT	CASSMDRAMRGGTEAFF
.	13	TRBJ2-5	TRBV13	.	TGTGCCAGCAGCTCAGCGGGCCAAGAGACCCAGTACTTC	CASSSAGQETQYF
.	17	TRBJ1-2	TRBV30	TRBD1	TGTGCCTGGAGTTCCCCGGGACAGGGGTTAGTTAACTATGGCTACACCTTC	CAWSSPGQGLVNYGYTF
.	14	TRBJ2-7	TRBV7-9	TRBD1	TGTGCCAGCAGACCACAGGGGAAGAGGGACGAGCAGTACTTC	CASRPQGKRDEQYF
.	15	TRBJ2-5	TRBV7-2	.	TGTGCCAGCAGCTTAGCCGGGACTTACCAAGAGACCCAGTACTTC	CASSLAGTYQETQYF
few	14	TRBJ2-1	TRBV6-5	.	TGTGCCAGCAGGAGCCTAGGAGGTAACAATGAGCAGTTCTTC	CASRSLGGNNEQFF
.	15	TRBJ1-2	TRBV5-6	TRBD1	TGTGCCAGCAGCTCGGGGGACAGCATTCCTTATGGCTACACCTTC	CASSSGDSIPYGYTF
.	12	TRBJ1-1	TRBV19	.	TGTGCCAGTACCGGGGGTTATACTGAAGCTTTCTTT	CASTGGYTEAFF
.	16	TRBJ2-3	TRBV4-2	TRBD2	TGTGCCAGCAGCCTTGAAGCGGGACCCAGCACAGATACGCAGTATTTT	CASSLEAGPSTDTQYF
.	15	TRBJ2-3	TRBV9	TRBD1	TGTGCCAGCAGCGCCCGGGACAGGGACACAGATACGCAGTATTTT	CASSARDRDTDTQYF
.	13	TRBJ1-3	TRBV5-4	.	TGTGCCAGCAGCTCAGGGGTAGGGGACACCATATATTTT	CASSSGVGDTIYF
.	14	TRBJ2-3	TRBV2	.	TGTGCCAGCAGTTCAGAAGCTAGCACAGATACGCAGTATTTT	CASSSEASTDTQYF
few	11	TRBJ2-7	TRBV7-9	.	TGTGCCAGCAGCCCCGCCTACGAGCAGTACTTC	CASSPAYEQYF
.	15	TRBJ2-3	TRBV6-1	.	TGTGCCAGCAGTGAAGCAGGGAGTGTGACAGATACGCAGTATTTT	CASSEAGSVTDTQYF
.	14	TRBJ2-7	TRBV29-1	.	TGCAGCGTTGTCCCTAGGGCGAGCTCCTACGAGCAGTACTTC	CSVVPRASSYEQYF
.	16	TRBJ2-2	TRBV4-2	TRBD2	TGTGCCAGCAGCCCGGGACTAGCGCTGGGCACCGGGGAGCTGTTTTTT	CASSPGLALGTGELFF
.	16	TRBJ1-1	TRBV30	.	TGTGCCTGGACCAGGAAAAAAGTGGAAAAGGGCACTGAAGCTTTCTTT	CAWTRKKVEKGTEAFF